Shown below are 29 T cell receptor beta chains from a single sample sequenced in a study of shared clonotypes between healthy human individuals. Libraries were prepared by immunoSEQ multiplex PCR; TCRdb keeps only in-frame clonotypes and omits some of them. Of millions of clones in the sample, 90% to 95% were seen once. The specimen sequenced was naive CD4+ T cells sorted from blood. The subset was: CD45RA+ positively selected. The receptors originated from a man younger than 35 in good health.

The J gene is TRBJ2-7, the V gene TRBV7-9, with D unclear. The CDR3 contains 15 residues. The germline gives CDR1 SEHNR, CDR2 FQNEAQ (reference sequence). V lost 5 bases to trimming and J lost 5 bases, with 19 bases between them. This CDR3 reads CASSLNSGGMDEQYF. In nucleotides, the CDR3 is TGTGCCAGCAGCCTCAATTCAGGTGGGATGGACGAGCAGTACTTC.

The rearrangement joins TRBV13 to TRBJ2-7; TRBD1 is a possible D gene (6 bases). CDR1 is PRHDT, CDR2 FYEKMQ, per germline (reference sequence). CDR3 length: 14 residues. Trimming cost V 5 bases and J 3 bases, with 14 bases left between them. CDR3 DNA: TGTGCCAGCAGCGAGTTGGGGGCGAGCTACGAGCAGTACTTC. Its protein is CASSELGASYEQYF.

The rearrangement links TRBV6-4 to TRBJ1-3, with 12 bases fitting TRBD1. The trim removed 7 bases at V and 2 bases at J, leaving 6 bases unmatched. This CDR3 is 16 amino acids long. The germline CDR1 and CDR2 sequences are MRHNA and SNTAGT. This chain's CDR3 is CASILRDRGPGNTIYF. In nucleotides, the CDR3 is TGTGCCAGCATTCTCCGGGACAGGGGGCCTGGAAACACCATATATTTT.

With regard to this clone: The sample contains more than one DNA sequence encoding this CDR3. The rearrangement uses TRBV7-2 and TRBJ2-3, with TRBD2 as a possible D gene (5 bases). The V and J ends lost 3 bases and 4 bases respectively, with 5 bases between them. Germline-derived CDR1 and CDR2 are SGHTA and FQGNSA. CDR3 length: 12 residues. CDR3 nucleotides: TGTGCCAGCAGCTTGGACTCAGATACGCAGTATTTT. This encodes CASSLDSDTQYF.

As to this clone: In the same sample, other DNA sequences code for this CDR3. The genes are TRBV6-6 and TRBJ2-4; possibly TRBD2 for D (6 bases). The germline V gene encodes CDR1 MNHNY and CDR2 SVGAGI (reference sequence). The CDR3 has 12 residues. V lost 4 bases to trimming and J lost 9 bases, with 10 bases between them. CDR3 coding DNA: TGTGCCAGCAGTTCCGAGGGAGGCATTCAGTACTTC. It translates to CASSSEGGIQYF.

A note on this clone: Germline and junction disagree at one end, which may indicate a read error. The same CDR3 also results from other DNA sequences found in this sample. The chain recombines TRBV5-1 with TRBJ1-3; D gene unclear. Germline CDR1 is SGHRS and CDR2 is YFSETQ. This CDR3 is 13 amino acids long. As DNA, the CDR3 is TGCGCCAGCAGTTTGGCTAGTGGAAACACCATATACTTT. Translated, it gives CASSLASGNTIYF.

Worth noting for this clone: Other DNA sequences in the same sample also yield this CDR3. This chain links TRBV5-4 with TRBJ1-1; no clear D gene. CDR3 length: 13 residues. V gave up 1 base and J gave up 1 base, with 5 bases separating them. Germline CDR1 and CDR2: SGHNT and YYREEE (reference sequence). CDR3 amino acids: CASSLNSNTEAFF. The CDR3 DNA reads TGTGCCAGCAGCTTGAACTCGAACACTGAAGCTTTCTTT.

The chain is built from TRBV7-9 and TRBJ1-6; TRBD1 matches 7 bases. This CDR3 is 18 amino acids long. Germline V lookup: CDR1 SEHNR, CDR2 FQNEAQ (reference sequence). V was clipped by 4 bases and J by 7 bases; unmatched bases: 16. The CDR3 bases are TGTGCCAGCAGCTCTGGCGCTTCAGGGGGGCTGAGGAATTCACCCCTCCACTTT. The encoded protein is CASSSGASGGLRNSPLHF.

About this clone: Additional DNA sequences in this sample encode the identical CDR3. The chain employs TRBV5-1 and TRBJ2-5; D is uncertain. The CDR3 extends over 12 amino acids. V dropped 2 bases and J dropped 5 bases, with 7 bases sitting between them. The germline CDR1 and CDR2 sequences are SGHRS and YFSETQ. CDR3 loop: CASSFLGETQYF. The DNA of the CDR3 is TGCGCCAGCAGCTTTCTGGGGGAGACCCAGTACTTC. The whole variable domain, filled in from reference TRBV5-1 and TRBJ2-5, reads KAGVTQTPRYLIKTRGQQVTLSCSPISGHRSVSWYQQTPGQGLQFLFEYFSETQRNKGNFPGRFSGRQFSNSRSEMNVSTLELGDSALYLCASSFLGETQYFGPGTRLLVL.

CDR3 DNA: TGTGCCAGCAGCCTGACAGTGGGGGAGACCCAGTACTTC. This encodes CASSLTVGETQYF. V gene TRBV11-2 combines with J gene TRBJ2-5; D is perhaps TRBD1 (5 bases). Germline-derived CDR1 and CDR2 are SGHAT and FQNNGV. This CDR3 region has 13 residues. Trimming removed 5 bases from V and 5 bases from J, with 12 bases in between.

The genes are TRBV2 and TRBJ2-1; D remains ambiguous. This CDR3 region has 13 residues. V shed 4 bases and J shed 3 bases, with 7 bases lying between them. CDR1 is SNHLY, CDR2 FYNNEI, per germline. The CDR3 coding sequence is TGTGCCAGCAGTGGGGAAGTCTACAATGAGCAGTTCTTC. It specifies CASSGEVYNEQFF.

This sequence joins TRBV10-3 and TRBJ2-2; D is undetermined. This CDR3 has 17 residues. Germline CDR1 and CDR2: ENHRY and SYGVKD. Trimming cost V 4 bases and J 0 bases, with 15 bases left between them. Here the CDR3 DNA reads TGTGCCATCAGTGTCCACCCACCCTTGGCGAACACCGGGGAGCTGTTTTTT. Residues: CAISVHPPLANTGELFF.

The chain links TRBV30 to TRBJ1-2; 9 nucleotides match TRBD1. V was pared by 3 bases and J by 4 bases, with 6 bases of the junction left unmatched. CDR3 length: 14 residues. Germline V CDR1 and CDR2: GTSNPN, SVGIG (reference sequence). CDR3 sequence: CAWSGGDRVYGYTF. The CDR3 DNA is TGTGCCTGGAGCGGAGGGGACAGGGTCTATGGCTACACCTTC.

This rearrangement joins TRBV28 to TRBJ2-1; D not certain. The germline CDR1 and CDR2 sequences are MDHEN and SYDVKM. This CDR3 is 15 amino acids long. V was pared by 4 bases and J by 0 bases, with 10 bases between. DNA for the CDR3: TGTGCCAGCAGTTCGAGGCCCAGCTCCTACAATGAGCAGTTCTTC. Protein: CASSSRPSSYNEQFF. The variable domain in full, completed from reference TRBV28 and TRBJ2-1, reads DVKVTQSSRYLVKRTGEKVFLECVQDMDHENMFWYRQDPGLGLRLIYFSYDVKMKEKGDIPEGYSVSREKKERFSLILESASTNQTSMYLCASSSRPSSYNEQFFGPGTRLTVL.

The chain has TRBV10-3 and TRBJ2-2; 7 bases map to TRBD2. V lost 0 bases to trimming and J lost 2 bases; unmatched junction nucleotides: 6. Germline-derived CDR1 and CDR2 are ENHRY and SYGVKD. This CDR3 is 17 amino acids long. The CDR3 is CAISESRGGPNTGELFF. The CDR3 coding sequence is TGTGCCATCAGTGAGTCGCGCGGGGGACCTAACACCGGGGAGCTGTTTTTT.

Comment on this clone: The identical CDR3 is also encoded by other nucleotide sequences in the sample. The chain uses TRBV7-9 and TRBJ2-7; TRBD2 might be the D (6 bases). With 3 bases removed from V and 3 bases from J, the gap between germline ends came to 6 bases. There are 12 residues in the CDR3. CDR1 and CDR2 from the germline V gene are SEHNR and FQNEAQ (reference sequence). The CDR3: CASSFGSYEQYF. Here the CDR3 DNA reads TGTGCCAGCAGCTTCGGGAGCTACGAGCAGTACTTC.

The chain has TRBV30 and TRBJ1-3; 7 bases are shared with TRBD1. J gave up 4 bases and V 5 bases, and 8 bases lay outside the gene matches. Germline-derived CDR1 and CDR2 are GTSNPN and SVGIG (reference sequence). The CDR3 extends over 14 amino acids. The CDR3 DNA reads TGTGCCTGGTCCCGACAGGGCCTCGGAAACACCATATATTTT. It encodes CAWSRQGLGNTIYF.

The chain employs TRBV19 and TRBJ1-2; 9 bases match TRBD1. Germline CDR1 reads LNHDA; CDR2 reads SQIVND (reference sequence). CDR3 length: 15 residues. V shed 5 bases and J 0 bases; nucleotides not matched to a gene: 4. CDR3 in amino acids: CASSEDRGANYGYTF. CDR3 nucleotide sequence: TGTGCCAGTAGTGAGGACAGGGGCGCTAACTATGGCTACACCTTC. Full variable domain (remainder filled in from reference TRBV19 and TRBJ1-2): DGGITQSPKYLFRKEGQNVTLSCEQNLNHDAMYWYRQDPGQGLRLIYYSQIVNDFQKGDIAEGYSVSREKKESFPLTVTSAQKNPTAFYLCASSEDRGANYGYTFGSGTRLTVV.

V and J are TRBV2 and TRBJ1-6; no reliable D call. The CDR3 has 15 residues. Deletions cut 5 bases from V and 8 bases from J, with 16 bases between. Germline CDR1 and CDR2: SNHLY and FYNNEI. This chain's CDR3 is CASSIPAGWDSPLHF. DNA for the CDR3: TGTGCCAGCAGTATCCCCGCGGGTTGGGATTCACCCCTCCACTTT.

J is TRBJ1-1 and V is TRBV27; 7 bases agree with TRBD1. This CDR3 has 16 amino acids. Germline V lookup: CDR1 MNHEY, CDR2 SMNVEV (reference sequence). J gave up 1 base and V 2 bases, and 7 bases lay outside the gene matches. Here the CDR3 reads CASSLIKGAKNTEAFF. CDR3 in DNA: TGTGCCAGCAGTTTAATTAAGGGGGCGAAGAACACTGAAGCTTTCTTT.

The chain carries TRBV9 and TRBJ2-5; maybe TRBD1 (5 bases). Trimming cost V 0 bases and J 7 bases, with 10 bases left between them. The CDR3 has 13 residues. Germline V gene sequence: CDR1 SGDLS, CDR2 YYNGEE. The CDR3 sequence: CASSVVREGTQYF. The CDR3 DNA reads TGTGCCAGCAGCGTAGTCAGGGAAGGGACCCAGTACTTC.

The chain links TRBV21-1 to TRBJ2-7. TRBV21-1 is described as a pseudogene. The CDR3 is 13 amino acids. Written as DNA, the CDR3 is TGTGCCAGCAGCTTCGTTGGCTCCTACGAGCAGTACTTC. Protein: CASSFVGSYEQYF.

This clone was counted a single time. The CDR3 nucleotides read TGTGCCAGCCTCGAGGGGGGGCGAGGAGCGGGTGAGCAGTTCTTC. This codes for CASLEGGRGAGEQFF. The rearrangement joins TRBV6-6 to TRBJ2-1; perhaps TRBD2 as D (7 bases). Between the trimmed V and J ends, which lost 8 bases and 9 bases, there was a span of 23 bases. The germline V gene has CDR1 MNHNY and CDR2 SVGAGI (reference sequence). CDR3 size: 15 residues.

The chain has TRBV5-1 and TRBJ2-3; no clear D gene. The V end was cut by 0 bases, the J end by 5 bases, with 13 bases between. Germline CDR1 is SGHRS and CDR2 is YFSETQ. The CDR3 contains 15 residues. CDR3 in DNA: TGCGCCAGCAGCTTGGGATTCCTTGATTTAGATACGCAGTATTTT. It is translated as CASSLGFLDLDTQYF. Full variable domain (outside the CDR3, taken from reference TRBV5-1 and TRBJ2-3): KAGVTQTPRYLIKTRGQQVTLSCSPISGHRSVSWYQQTPGQGLQFLFEYFSETQRNKGNFPGRFSGRQFSNSRSEMNVSTLELGDSALYLCASSLGFLDLDTQYFGPGTRLTVL.

In the case of this clone: This sample includes further DNA sequences coding for the same CDR3. The genes are TRBV6-5 and TRBJ1-1; D is unclear. Germline CDR1 reads MNHEY; CDR2 reads SVGAGI. The CDR3 extends over 12 amino acids. Trimming stripped 6 bases from V and 1 base from J, with 6 bases between. CDR3 DNA sequence: TGTGCCAGCAGCCGACCGAACACTGAAGCTTTCTTT. It specifies CASSRPNTEAFF.

The V gene is TRBV5-4, the J gene TRBJ2-1; the D is unclear. The germline CDR1 and CDR2 sequences are SGHNT and YYREEE (reference sequence). The CDR3 covers 13 residues. V dropped 3 bases and J dropped 4 bases, with 8 bases sitting between them. CDR3 sequence: CASSWAEYNEQFF. CDR3 coding DNA: TGTGCCAGCAGCTGGGCTGAGTACAATGAGCAGTTCTTC.

The CDR3 is CASSEAGTGQYGYTF. The CDR3 DNA reads TGTGCCAGCAGTGAAGCCGGGACAGGGCAATATGGCTACACCTTC. V and J are TRBV6-1 and TRBJ1-2; 9 bases align to TRBD1. J gave up 5 bases and V 0 bases, and 4 bases lay outside the gene matches. This CDR3 has 15 residues. Per the germline V gene, CDR1 is MNHNS and CDR2 is SASEGT.

V is TRBV7-9 and J is TRBJ2-5, with D possibly matching TRBD2 (6 bases). The DNA end lines up better with TRBJ2-7; the J call may be wrong. The CDR3 covers 14 residues. Germline lookup yields CDR1 SEHNR and CDR2 FQNEAQ (reference sequence). CDR3 protein: CASSPFSGNYEQYF. The CDR3 bases are TGTGCCAGCAGCCCCTTTAGCGGAAACTACGAGCAGTACTTC.

The chain couples TRBV29-1 to TRBJ1-1; 8 bases map to TRBD1. There are 14 residues in the CDR3. V was pared by 4 bases and J by 10 bases, with 14 bases of the junction left unmatched. In germline, CDR1 is SQVTM, CDR2 ANQGSEA. The CDR3 protein is CSVVSRDRTLGAFF. The CDR3, as DNA: TGCAGCGTTGTGTCCCGGGACAGGACATTAGGAGCTTTCTTT. The full variable domain, completed using reference TRBV29-1 and TRBJ1-1, is SAVISQKPSRDICQRGTSLTIQCQVDSQVTMMFWYRQQPGQSLTLIATANQGSEATYESGFVIDKFPISRPNLTFSTLTVSNMSPEDSSIYLCSVVSRDRTLGAFFGQGTRLTVV.